The rows below give T cell receptor beta chains drawn from one sample of a study of technical replicates of blood from several donors. TCRdb's table, derived via immunoSEQ multiplex PCR, lists solely in-frame clones and lacks some. This sample has nearly 90,000 clones, with 85% to 95% found just once. The material sequenced was T cells isolated from PBMCs. These receptors originate from a human donor in good health. CDR3s include the opening cysteine and the closing phenylalanine or tryptophan. A D gene is named only where the DNA matches it firmly. Size is omitted from some rows. Given values are once, few, many or a class for expanded clones.

clone_size: -
d_call: TRBD1
v_call: TRBV7-9
j_call: TRBJ1-2
cdr3_nt: TGTGCCAGCAGCCTGGGACAGGGGATTAACTATGGCTACACCTTC
cdr3_aa: CASSLGQGINYGYTF

clone_size: -
d_call: -
v_call: TRBV7-2
j_call: TRBJ2-5
cdr3_nt: TGTGCCAGCAGCCCTCGGGGTGGGGTCCAAGAGACCCAGTACTTC
cdr3_aa: CASSPRGGVQETQYF

clone_size: -
d_call: TRBD2
v_call: TRBV7-2
j_call: TRBJ2-1
cdr3_nt: TGTGCCAGCAGCACTAGCGGGAGCTATCAGCAGTTCTTC
cdr3_aa: CASSTSGSYQQFF

clone_size: once
d_call: -
v_call: TRBV7-6
j_call: TRBJ1-1
cdr3_nt: TGTGCCAGCAGCTTATCTACAGGGAACACTGAAGCTTTCTTT
cdr3_aa: CASSLSTGNTEAFF

clone_size: -
d_call: -
v_call: TRBV7-2
j_call: TRBJ2-5
cdr3_nt: TGTGCCAGCAGCCCCCATGGGACAATCCAAGAGACCCAGTACTTC
cdr3_aa: CASSPHGTIQETQYF

clone_size: -
d_call: TRBD1
v_call: TRBV7-6
j_call: TRBJ1-1
cdr3_nt: TGTGCCGTCAGGGGGCCGGGGAACACTGAAGCTTTCTTT
cdr3_aa: CAVRGPGNTEAFF

clone_size: -
d_call: -
v_call: TRBV27
j_call: TRBJ1-1
cdr3_nt: TGTGCCAGCAGTCCGAGCGAGAAGAACACTGAAGCTTTCTTT
cdr3_aa: CASSPSEKNTEAFF

clone_size: -
d_call: -
v_call: TRBV19
j_call: TRBJ1-3
cdr3_nt: TGTGCCAGTAGTATAGACTGGACAGCCGGAAACACCATATATTTT
cdr3_aa: CASSIDWTAGNTIYF

clone_size: -
d_call: -
v_call: TRBV19
j_call: TRBJ2-1
cdr3_nt: TGTGCCAGTAGTATGCAAGCGGTCTTCAATGAGCAGTTCTTC
cdr3_aa: CASSMQAVFNEQFF

clone_size: -
d_call: -
v_call: TRBV10-3
j_call: TRBJ1-2
cdr3_nt: TGTGCCATCAGTGGGGACACAAATGGCTACACCTTC
cdr3_aa: CAISGDTNGYTF

clone_size: -
d_call: -
v_call: TRBV30
j_call: TRBJ1-2
cdr3_nt: TGTGCCTGGAGTGTTATAAGAGGGCGCGGCTATGGCTACACCTTC
cdr3_aa: CAWSVIRGRGYGYTF

clone_size: -
d_call: TRBD2
v_call: TRBV7-9
j_call: TRBJ2-1
cdr3_nt: TGTGCCAGCAGCTTAGGTGGGACTACCTACAATGAGCAGTTCTTC
cdr3_aa: CASSLGGTTYNEQFF

clone_size: -
d_call: TRBD2
v_call: TRBV7-9
j_call: TRBJ2-7
cdr3_nt: TGTGCCAGCAGCCTAGGGACTAATCTGGGGTCCTACGAGCAGTACTTC
cdr3_aa: CASSLGTNLGSYEQYF

clone_size: -
d_call: -
v_call: TRBV19
j_call: TRBJ1-1
cdr3_nt: TGTGCCAGTAGTATAAGCTTGAACACTGAAGCTTTCTTT
cdr3_aa: CASSISLNTEAFF

clone_size: -
d_call: -
v_call: TRBV19
j_call: TRBJ2-7
cdr3_nt: TGTGCCAGTAGTCCGATCGACAGCGAGCAGTACTTC
cdr3_aa: CASSPIDSEQYF

clone_size: -
d_call: TRBD1
v_call: TRBV7-2
j_call: TRBJ1-2
cdr3_nt: TGTGCCAGCAGCTCACAGGGGTATGTCTATGGCTACACCTTC
cdr3_aa: CASSSQGYVYGYTF

clone_size: -
d_call: TRBD1
v_call: TRBV9
j_call: TRBJ2-7
cdr3_nt: TGTGCCAGCAGCGTAGGGGACAGTCGTTGGCAGTACTTC
cdr3_aa: CASSVGDSRWQYF

clone_size: -
d_call: -
v_call: TRBV27
j_call: TRBJ2-7
cdr3_nt: TGTGCCAGCAGTTATACAGGGAGAGGGTACGAGCAGTACTTC
cdr3_aa: CASSYTGRGYEQYF

clone_size: few
d_call: -
v_call: TRBV2
j_call: TRBJ1-1
cdr3_nt: TGTGCCAGCAACATAGGACAGCAGAACACTGAAGCTTTCTTT
cdr3_aa: CASNIGQQNTEAFF

clone_size: -
d_call: -
v_call: TRBV6-1
j_call: TRBJ2-3
cdr3_nt: TGTGCCAGCAGTGAAATGGGGGTATGGGGGGTCTATAGCACAGATACGCAGTATTTT
cdr3_aa: CASSEMGVWGVYSTDTQYF

clone_size: -
d_call: -
v_call: TRBV6-1
j_call: TRBJ1-1
cdr3_nt: TGTGCCAGCAACAAACGACAGAACACTGAAGCTTTCTTT
cdr3_aa: CASNKRQNTEAFF

clone_size: -
d_call: TRBD1
v_call: TRBV6-6
j_call: TRBJ1-4
cdr3_nt: TGTGCCAGCAGTTACCAGGGGGCGCTTACTAATGAAAAACTGTTTTTT
cdr3_aa: CASSYQGALTNEKLFF

clone_size: -
d_call: TRBD2
v_call: TRBV5-1
j_call: TRBJ2-1
cdr3_nt: TGCGCCAGCAGCTTGGGCTTTACTAGCGGGAGTGCCAATGAGCAGTTCTTC
cdr3_aa: CASSLGFTSGSANEQFF

clone_size: -
d_call: -
v_call: TRBV20-1
j_call: TRBJ2-7
cdr3_nt: TGCAGTGCTCCCTGGAGCTACGAGCAGTACTTC
cdr3_aa: CSAPWSYEQYF

clone_size: -
d_call: TRBD1
v_call: TRBV5-4
j_call: TRBJ1-5
cdr3_nt: TGTGCCAGCAGCTTGTGGGACAGGGGCGAAAATCAGCCCCAGCATTTT
cdr3_aa: CASSLWDRGENQPQHF

clone_size: -
d_call: TRBD1
v_call: TRBV28
j_call: TRBJ2-6
cdr3_nt: TGTGCCAGCAGTAGGACAGGGGGCGCGTATGGGGCCAACGTCCTGACTTTC
cdr3_aa: CASSRTGGAYGANVLTF

clone_size: -
d_call: -
v_call: TRBV29-1
j_call: TRBJ2-1
cdr3_nt: TGCAGCGTTTCCCCGGGACACCCTGCTTACAATGAGCAGTTCTTC
cdr3_aa: CSVSPGHPAYNEQFF

clone_size: -
d_call: -
v_call: TRBV9
j_call: TRBJ2-6
cdr3_nt: TGTGCCAGCAGCGGCACAGGGCCCTCTGGGGCCAACGTCCTGACTTTC
cdr3_aa: CASSGTGPSGANVLTF

clone_size: -
d_call: TRBD1
v_call: TRBV5-4
j_call: TRBJ2-7
cdr3_nt: TGTGCCAGCAGCTTGGCCCTATCACAGGGGGGTGGCGAGCAGTACTTC
cdr3_aa: CASSLALSQGGGEQYF

clone_size: -
d_call: -
v_call: TRBV7-2
j_call: TRBJ2-5
cdr3_nt: TGTGCCAGCAGCTTAGCAGGGAGAGAGACCCAGTACTTC
cdr3_aa: CASSLAGRETQYF

clone_size: -
d_call: -
v_call: TRBV7-2
j_call: TRBJ1-1
cdr3_nt: TGTGCCAGCAGCTTAGACTCAGGGAACACTGAAGCTTTCTTT
cdr3_aa: CASSLDSGNTEAFF

clone_size: -
d_call: -
v_call: TRBV4-1
j_call: TRBJ2-5
cdr3_nt: TGCGCCAGCAGCCAAGGTCAAATGTACCAAGAGACCCAGTACTTC
cdr3_aa: CASSQGQMYQETQYF

clone_size: -
d_call: -
v_call: TRBV5-1
j_call: TRBJ2-3
cdr3_nt: TGCGCCAGCAGCTTGTCCCAGGGGACAGATACGCAGTATTTT
cdr3_aa: CASSLSQGTDTQYF

clone_size: -
d_call: -
v_call: TRBV6-6
j_call: TRBJ2-2
cdr3_nt: TGTGCCAGCAGTGCCATACAGGGAAGCACCGGGGAGCTGTTTTTT
cdr3_aa: CASSAIQGSTGELFF

clone_size: -
d_call: -
v_call: TRBV6-6
j_call: TRBJ1-4
cdr3_nt: TGTGCCAGCAGAACAGGCCTCAATGAAAAACTGTTTTTT
cdr3_aa: CASRTGLNEKLFF

clone_size: -
d_call: -
v_call: TRBV25-1
j_call: TRBJ2-3
cdr3_nt: TGTGCCAGCAGTGTGAGTGCTAGCACAGATACGCAGTATTTT
cdr3_aa: CASSVSASTDTQYF

clone_size: -
d_call: -
v_call: TRBV27
j_call: TRBJ2-5
cdr3_nt: TGTGCCAGCAGTTTATCAGGGGTGGAAACCCAGTACTTC
cdr3_aa: CASSLSGVETQYF

clone_size: -
d_call: TRBD2
v_call: TRBV19
j_call: TRBJ2-3
cdr3_nt: TGTGCCAGTAGTATACGAGCGGGAGTCGGGGATACGCAGTATTTT
cdr3_aa: CASSIRAGVGDTQYF

clone_size: few
d_call: -
v_call: TRBV9
j_call: TRBJ1-1
cdr3_nt: TGTGCCAGCAGCTTCAAGCAGGACACTGAAGCTTTCTTT
cdr3_aa: CASSFKQDTEAFF

clone_size: -
d_call: TRBD2
v_call: TRBV29-1
j_call: TRBJ2-7
cdr3_nt: TGCAGCGTTATAGCGGGAGAGTACGAGCAGTACTTC
cdr3_aa: CSVIAGEYEQYF

clone_size: -
d_call: -
v_call: TRBV4-1
j_call: TRBJ1-3
cdr3_nt: TGCGCCAGCAGCCGGGAGGACGGAACTTATGGAAACACCATATATTTT
cdr3_aa: CASSREDGTYGNTIYF

clone_size: -
d_call: -
v_call: TRBV19
j_call: TRBJ1-1
cdr3_nt: TGTGCCAGTAGTATTGGAGTGAACACTGAAGCTTTCTTT
cdr3_aa: CASSIGVNTEAFF

clone_size: -
d_call: TRBD1
v_call: TRBV30
j_call: TRBJ1-1
cdr3_nt: TGTGCCTGGACCTCCGGACAGGAAAACACTGAAGCTTTCTTT
cdr3_aa: CAWTSGQENTEAFF

clone_size: -
d_call: TRBD1
v_call: TRBV6-5
j_call: TRBJ2-3
cdr3_nt: TGTGCCAGCAGTATGGGACAGGGGGGCACAGATACGCAGTATTTT
cdr3_aa: CASSMGQGGTDTQYF

clone_size: -
d_call: TRBD1
v_call: TRBV7-9
j_call: TRBJ1-1
cdr3_nt: TGTGCCACCAAGTTCCAGGGGGCGGGGAACACTGAAGCTTTCTTT
cdr3_aa: CATKFQGAGNTEAFF

clone_size: -
d_call: TRBD1
v_call: TRBV5-1
j_call: TRBJ2-2
cdr3_nt: TGCGCCAGCAGCAGGCAGGGGGACACCGGGGAGCTGTTTTTT
cdr3_aa: CASSRQGDTGELFF

clone_size: -
d_call: TRBD1
v_call: TRBV15
j_call: TRBJ2-7
cdr3_nt: TGTGCCACCAGCAGAGAGACAGGGGTGGCCTACGAGCAGTACTTC
cdr3_aa: CATSRETGVAYEQYF

clone_size: -
d_call: -
v_call: TRBV6-6
j_call: TRBJ1-1
cdr3_nt: TGTGCCAGCAGGGGGGGCACTGAAGCTTTCTTT
cdr3_aa: CASRGGTEAFF

clone_size: -
d_call: TRBD2
v_call: TRBV30
j_call: TRBJ2-2
cdr3_nt: TGTGCCTGGAGTGTAGTCAGGACTAGCGGGAGCACCGGGGAGCTGTTTTTT
cdr3_aa: CAWSVVRTSGSTGELFF

clone_size: -
d_call: TRBD2
v_call: TRBV6-4
j_call: TRBJ2-1
cdr3_nt: TGTGCCAGCGCGGAGACTAGCGATCCCACAGATGAGCAGTTCTTC
cdr3_aa: CASAETSDPTDEQFF

clone_size: -
d_call: TRBD2
v_call: TRBV27
j_call: TRBJ2-7
cdr3_nt: TGTGCCAGCAGTTTATATTTTCCCGGACTAGCAGGGGTCGTGCGAATATACGAGCAGTACTTC
cdr3_aa: CASSLYFPGLAGVVRIYEQYF

clone_size: -
d_call: -
v_call: TRBV5-6
j_call: TRBJ2-3
cdr3_nt: TGTGCCAGCAGCTTGGTACAGAAGCAAGCAGATACGCAGTATTTT
cdr3_aa: CASSLVQKQADTQYF

clone_size: -
d_call: TRBD2
v_call: TRBV9
j_call: TRBJ2-1
cdr3_nt: TGTGCCAGCAGTGCCCTTAGCGGGAGGGCCTCCCTTGGATCCTACAATGAGCAGTTCTTC
cdr3_aa: CASSALSGRASLGSYNEQFF

clone_size: once
d_call: -
v_call: TRBV27
j_call: TRBJ1-2
cdr3_nt: TGTGCCAGCAGTTCGGACTGGGACTATGGCTACACCTTC
cdr3_aa: CASSSDWDYGYTF

clone_size: once
d_call: TRBD2
v_call: TRBV9
j_call: TRBJ2-7
cdr3_nt: TGTGCCAGCAGCGGGACTAGCGGGAGTTTTAAGTCCGAGCAGTACTTC
cdr3_aa: CASSGTSGSFKSEQYF

clone_size: -
d_call: TRBD1
v_call: TRBV7-9
j_call: TRBJ2-7
cdr3_nt: TGTGCCAGCAGCTTAACATCAGGGGGCCGACACTACGAGCAGTACTTC
cdr3_aa: CASSLTSGGRHYEQYF

clone_size: -
d_call: -
v_call: TRBV7-2
j_call: TRBJ1-2
cdr3_nt: TGTGCCAGCAGCGTACGCGCCCTCTCTAACTATGGCTACACCTTC
cdr3_aa: CASSVRALSNYGYTF

clone_size: -
d_call: -
v_call: TRBV11-2
j_call: TRBJ1-1
cdr3_nt: TGTGCCAGCAGGACAGGGAACACTGAAGCTTTCTTT
cdr3_aa: CASRTGNTEAFF

clone_size: once
d_call: TRBD1
v_call: TRBV9
j_call: TRBJ1-2
cdr3_nt: TGTGCCAGCAGCGAATCAGGGGGCCCTAACTATGGCTACACCTTC
cdr3_aa: CASSESGGPNYGYTF

clone_size: -
d_call: TRBD1
v_call: TRBV6-6
j_call: TRBJ2-7
cdr3_nt: TGTGCCAGCAGAACAGGGGTATACGAGCAGTACTTC
cdr3_aa: CASRTGVYEQYF